This T cell receptor beta chain was profiled in a study of technical replicates of blood from several donors. The CDR3 is 14 residues long. Looked up from germline, CDR1 is SQVTM and CDR2 is ANQGSEA. The V and J ends lost 6 bases and 8 bases, in that order; junction bases with no gene match: 11. Data came from immunoSEQ multiplex PCR; TCRdb stores just in-frame clones and leaves some out. Of about 88,000 clones in the sample, less than 95% are singletons; the top ten hold 0.2% to 0.3%. Sequences were obtained from T cells isolated from PBMCs. This clonotype was obtained from a human donor in good health. The gene calls are TRBV29-1 and TRBJ1-1; 11 positions match TRBD1. The CDR3 DNA sequence: TGCAGCGTCTGGGACAGGGGGATGGAATTCGAAGCTTTCTTT. Amino acids: CSVWDRGMEFEAFF.